This passage covers 7 T cell receptor beta chains from one sample sequenced in a study of cytomegalovirus exposure and HLA in healthy donors. It was with 60 Vbeta and 13 Jbeta primers that the PCR ran. Clones were sequenced by immunoSEQ multiplex PCR, and TCRdb holds only the in-frame ones, with some missing. The table shows about 150,000 clones, with around four fifths occurring only once. Input material: PBMCs. Source of these receptors: a boy between 2 and 10 years old in good health and CMV-seronegative.

The chain employs TRBV28 and TRBJ2-7, with 7 nucleotides matching TRBD1. Germline assignment: CDR1 MDHEN and CDR2 SYDVKM. The CDR3 is 15 amino acids. Trimming cost V 8 bases and J 6 bases; bases outside gene matches: 16. The CDR3 sequence is CASCLDETGPSEQYF. The CDR3 nucleotides read TGTGCCAGCTGTCTCGACGAGACAGGGCCTTCCGAGCAGTACTTC.

The V and J genes are TRBV19 and TRBJ2-6; 9 bases agree with TRBD2. The CDR3 is 18 residues long. V was clipped by 6 bases and J by 0 bases; unmatched bases: 9. Looked up from germline, CDR1 is LNHDA and CDR2 is SQIVND (reference sequence). This CDR3 is CASSRTSVLSSGANVLTF. For the CDR3, the DNA is TGTGCCAGTAGCCGGACTAGCGTGCTGAGCTCTGGGGCCAACGTCCTGACTTTC.

This clone was counted between two and nine times. The CDR3 region is CASSLMGTANTGELFF. DNA for the CDR3: TGTGCCAGCAGCTTGATGGGGACAGCGAACACCGGGGAGCTGTTTTTT. V gene TRBV5-4 combines with J gene TRBJ2-2, with 7 nucleotides matching TRBD1. This CDR3 comprises 16 residues. Germline trimming cut 1 base from V and 0 bases from J; bases unmatched to any gene: 3. Per the germline V gene, CDR1 is SGHNT and CDR2 is YYREEE (reference sequence).

V is TRBV5-1 and J is TRBJ1-1; D is undetermined. The CDR3 extends over 17 amino acids. CDR1 SGHRS and CDR2 YFSETQ come from the germline V gene. Trimming cost V 0 bases and J 5 bases, with 20 bases left between them. The CDR3 loop reads CASSLGGSRVPQTEAFF. CDR3 in DNA: TGCGCCAGCAGCTTGGGTGGGAGTCGGGTTCCGCAAACTGAAGCTTTCTTT. The full variable domain, its missing parts supplied by reference TRBV5-1 and TRBJ1-1, is KAGVTQTPRYLIKTRGQQVTLSCSPISGHRSVSWYQQTPGQGLQFLFEYFSETQRNKGNFPGRFSGRQFSNSRSEMNVSTLELGDSALYLCASSLGGSRVPQTEAFFGQGTRLTVV.

This chain joins TRBV6-4 and TRBJ1-1; D is unclear. Trimming cost V 5 bases and J 0 bases, with 7 bases left between them. The CDR3 sequence is 13 residues long. Per the germline V gene, CDR1 is MRHNA and CDR2 is SNTAGT. CDR3 residues: CASSNEMNTEAFF. CDR3 nucleotides: TGTGCCAGCAGTAACGAGATGAACACTGAAGCTTTCTTT.

The chain links TRBV6-4 to TRBJ2-2, with a weak D call TRBD2 (6 bases). CDR1 is MRHNA, CDR2 SNTAGT, per germline. With 3 bases removed from V and 2 bases from J, the gap between germline ends came to 19 bases. The CDR3 spans 18 residues. The CDR3 DNA reads TGTGCCAGCAGTGATGAATGGCAGGGAGGAGGAAACACCGGGGAGCTGTTTTTT. It yields the protein CASSDEWQGGGNTGELFF.

The V and J genes are TRBV19 and TRBJ2-5; D uncertain. The ends were cut back, 7 bases at V and 1 base at J, with 10 bases in the middle. CDR3 size: 13 residues. Per the germline V gene, CDR1 is LNHDA and CDR2 is SQIVND (reference sequence). The CDR3 region has the DNA TGTGCCAGTAACCCGGGTGGCCAAGAGACCCAGTACTTC. Its protein is CASNPGGQETQYF.